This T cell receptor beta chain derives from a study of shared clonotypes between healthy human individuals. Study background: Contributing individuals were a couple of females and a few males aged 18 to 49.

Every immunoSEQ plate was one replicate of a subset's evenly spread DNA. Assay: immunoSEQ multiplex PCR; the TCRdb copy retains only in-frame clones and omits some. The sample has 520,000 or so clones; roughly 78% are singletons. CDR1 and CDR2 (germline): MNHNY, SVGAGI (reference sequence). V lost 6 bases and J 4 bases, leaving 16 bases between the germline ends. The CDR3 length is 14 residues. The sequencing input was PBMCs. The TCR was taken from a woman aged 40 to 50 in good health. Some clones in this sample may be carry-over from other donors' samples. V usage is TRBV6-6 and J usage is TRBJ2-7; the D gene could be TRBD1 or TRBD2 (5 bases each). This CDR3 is CASRRGPQGYEQYF. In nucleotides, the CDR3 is TGTGCCAGCAGGCGCGGGCCTCAGGGATACGAGCAGTACTTC.